This T cell receptor (beta chain) was captured by sequencing in a study of blood T cell repertoires in COVID-19. Study-wide background: The United States, Italy and Spain supplied acute and convalescent COVID-19 samples. T cells, B-cell-depleted T cells, or PBMCs supplied cDNA or gDNA.

Per the authors' pipeline: Estimates of nucleated cell counts were drawn from the amplification of reference gene primers. Assay used: immunoSEQ multiplex PCR; TCRdb lists only in-frame clones, some missing. V, J and clone size derive from that table, while D and trimming were established from the DNA sequence. The repertoire includes 120,000 to 150,000 clones, 80% of them detected once, and 13% sits in the top ten. Material: peripheral blood. This clonotype originated in a man between 60 and 70 years old with active or convalescent COVID-19.

The CDR3 nucleotides read TGTGCCAGCAGTCTTCCGGCAGCCAGGGCAGTTGATTCACCCCTCCACTTT. It codes for CASSLPAARAVDSPLHF. The chain has TRBV28 and TRBJ1-6; possibly TRBD1 for D (5 bases). This CDR3 contains 17 residues. The germline V gene has CDR1 MDHEN and CDR2 SYDVKM. The V end was cut by 5 bases, the J end by 8 bases, with 22 bases between.